There are many counts of the clone carrying this T cell receptor beta chain. The CDR3 covers 15 residues. CDR1 is DFQATT, CDR2 SNEGSKA, per germline (reference sequence). Trimming took off 3 bases at V and 1 base at J, with 14 bases between the two ends. The data originate from a study of T-cell reconstitution after alpha-beta-depleted transplantation in children. Unique molecular identifiers were used in preparing the TCRbeta library. TCRdb called the PCR reads again in MiXCR, with one record for every CDR3 protein. The sample records about 640,000 distinct CDR3 sequences, roughly 15% being singletons.

The sequencing here drew on PBMCs from the stem cell graft donor, taken from the stem cell graft. This TCR came from a human donor who donated a stem cell graft to a child with acute myeloid leukemia. This chain connects TRBV20-1 to TRBJ2-3; D gene unclear. The CDR3 DNA reads TGCAGTGCTAGGCCCCTCCAGAGTGGCACAGATACGCAGTATTTT. Protein sequence: CSARPLQSGTDTQYF.